Below, 19 T cell receptor beta chains from the same sample are listed, as sequenced in a study of neoadjuvant anti-PD-1 for oral cavity cancer. The assay was immunoSEQ multiplex PCR, and TCRdb's table has in-frame clones only and misses some. Of approximately 8,000 clones in the sample, 67% were seen once. The time point was: after neoadjuvant nivolumab, at surgical resection. The sample was PBMCs, taken after nivolumab (anti-PD-1) treatment. These receptors were obtained from a person aged 35 to 85 with oral cavity squamous cell carcinoma.

The gene calls are TRBV4-3 and TRBJ2-2; no clear D. Germline assignment: CDR1 LGHNA and CDR2 YSLEER. V lost 0 bases to trimming and J lost 5 bases, with 13 bases between them. The CDR3 has 16 amino acids. The DNA for the CDR3 is TGCGCCAGCAGCCAAGAGATAGGGCGTGGGACCGGGGAGCTGTTTTTT. Its translation: CASSQEIGRGTGELFF.

The V gene is TRBV9, the J gene TRBJ2-3, with D tentatively TRBD2 (5 bases). Deletions cut 3 bases from V and 2 bases from J, with 16 bases between. Germline-derived CDR1 and CDR2 are SGDLS and YYNGEE. This CDR3 contains 16 residues. This chain's CDR3 is CASSAEVGISTDTQYF. DNA of the CDR3: TGTGCCAGCAGCGCAGAGGTCGGGATCTCCACAGATACGCAGTATTTT. Looking up the rest from reference TRBV9 and TRBJ2-3 gives the full variable domain: DSGVTQTPKHLITATGQRVTLRCSPRSGDLSVYWYQQSLDQGLQFLIQYYNGEERAKGNILERFSAQQFPDLHSELNLSSLELGDSALYFCASSAEVGISTDTQYFGPGTRLTVL.

This chain uses TRBV7-9 with TRBJ2-5; 7 nucleotides align to TRBD1. The CDR3 sequence is 15 residues long. Germline loops: CDR1 SEHNR, CDR2 FQNEAQ (reference sequence). The V segment lost 2 bases and the J segment 5 bases; nucleotides outside the gene matches: 8. This CDR3 is CASSLRKGAEETQYF. In nucleotides, the CDR3 is TGTGCCAGCAGCTTACGTAAGGGGGCGGAGGAGACCCAGTACTTC.

The chain is built from TRBV6-4 and TRBJ2-3; 10 bases fit TRBD2. Germline assignment: CDR1 MRHNA and CDR2 SNTAGT. Unmatched junction bases numbered 5, after V lost 3 bases and J lost 2 bases. This CDR3 is 16 amino acids long. CDR3 nucleotide sequence: TGTGCCAGCAGTGAGGGCAGCGGGGGGGCCACAGATACGCAGTATTTT. Its translation is CASSEGSGGATDTQYF.

This clone was picked up a small number of times. J is TRBJ2-7 and V is TRBV29-1; weak D call: TRBD1 (6 bases). The CDR3 has 13 amino acids. The V gene lost 7 bases and the J gene lost 0 bases, with 13 bases spanning the gap. Germline V gives CDR1 SQVTM, CDR2 ANQGSEA. Here the CDR3 reads CSGRGTNSYEQYF. In DNA form, the CDR3 reads TGCAGCGGACGTGGGACAAACTCCTACGAGCAGTACTTC.

The table lists this clone with a few counts. The chain uses TRBV6-6 and TRBJ1-5, with 7 bases matching TRBD1. V dropped 4 bases and J dropped 0; count of bases not matched to a gene: 3. CDR3 length equals 15 residues. The germline V gene encodes CDR1 MNHNY and CDR2 SVGAGI (reference sequence). CDR3: CASSSGQLSNQPQHF. In DNA form, the CDR3 reads TGTGCCAGCAGTTCGGGACAGCTTAGCAATCAGCCCCAGCATTTT.

The chain combines TRBV5-6 with TRBJ2-7, with TRBD1 matching 7 bases. The CDR3 is 15 amino acids. Germline CDR1 reads SGHDT; CDR2 reads YYEEEE. The V segment lost 4 bases and the J segment 2 bases; nucleotides outside the gene matches: 9. The DNA of the CDR3 is TGTGCCAGCAGCAAATCAAGACAGGGAACCTACGAGCAGTACTTC. Its translation is CASSKSRQGTYEQYF.

The chain uses TRBV27 and TRBJ1-1; 9 bases map to TRBD1. V lost 6 bases, J lost 9 bases, and 8 bases stayed unmatched. CDR3 length equals 13 residues. Germline V CDR1 and CDR2: MNHEY, SMNVEV (reference sequence). The CDR3: CASRWDRATQAFF. The CDR3 coding sequence is TGTGCCAGCAGATGGGACAGGGCAACGCAAGCTTTCTTT.

This clone was counted once. The chain employs TRBV7-9 and TRBJ1-5; TRBD1 matches 10 bases. Looked up from germline, CDR1 is SEHNR and CDR2 is FQNEAQ (reference sequence). The CDR3 runs to 15 residues. Trimming cost V 5 bases and J 2 bases; bases outside gene matches: 3. Here the CDR3 reads CASSAGTGGNQPQHF. The CDR3 coding sequence is TGTGCCAGCAGCGCCGGGACAGGGGGCAATCAGCCCCAGCATTTT.

The chain links TRBV5-1 to TRBJ1-6; the match to TRBD1 covers 10 bases. The junction had 4 bases not matched to a gene; V was cut back by 4 bases and J by 9 bases. There are 14 residues in the CDR3. Per the germline V gene, CDR1 is SGHRS and CDR2 is YFSETQ. CDR3 region: CASSAGQGGSPLHF. The CDR3 DNA reads as TGCGCCAGCAGCGCCGGACAGGGGGGTTCACCCCTCCACTTT. The full variable domain, its missing parts supplied by reference TRBV5-1 and TRBJ1-6, is KAGVTQTPRYLIKTRGQQVTLSCSPISGHRSVSWYQQTPGQGLQFLFEYFSETQRNKGNFPGRFSGRQFSNSRSEMNVSTLELGDSALYLCASSAGQGGSPLHFGNGTRLTVT.

In its sample, this clone was seen a few times. This chain links TRBV4-1 with TRBJ1-1; no definite D call. The V end was cut by 3 bases, the J end by 10 bases, with 18 bases between. The V gene's germline CDR1 is MGHRA and CDR2 YSYEKL. The CDR3 length is 14 residues. The CDR3 loop is CASSQEISSWGAFF. CDR3 bases: TGCGCCAGCAGCCAGGAAATATCTTCATGGGGAGCTTTCTTT.

This chain connects TRBV19 to TRBJ1-2; the D gene is possibly TRBD1 (6 bases). Germline CDR1 and CDR2: LNHDA and SQIVND (reference sequence). Trimming removed 3 bases from V and 3 bases from J, with 11 bases in between. The CDR3 consists of 14 residues. The chain's CDR3 is CASSISDSYYGYTF. For the CDR3, the DNA is TGTGCCAGTAGTATTTCGGACAGCTACTATGGCTACACCTTC.

V usage is TRBV29-1 and J usage is TRBJ2-1, with 13 nucleotides matching TRBD2. Germline loops: CDR1 SQVTM, CDR2 ANQGSEA. The V segment lost 4 bases and the J segment 10 bases; nucleotides outside the gene matches: 7. The CDR3 runs to 14 residues. CDR3 DNA: TGCAGCGTTGTACTAGCGGGGGGGCCGTCGGAGCAGTTCTTC. Its translation is CSVVLAGGPSEQFF.

The gene calls are TRBV5-8 and TRBJ2-1, with D hard to call. V was shortened by 2 bases and J by 7 bases, with 13 bases between the two germline ends. The CDR3 is 14 residues long. Germline CDR1 reads SGHTS; CDR2 reads YDEGEE. CDR3 nucleotide sequence: TGTGCCAGCAGCTTTGGGCTCCGTGCGAATGAGCAGTTCTTC. This sequence encodes CASSFGLRANEQFF.

This chain connects TRBV7-9 to TRBJ1-1, with TRBD1 matching over 7 bases. The CDR3 totals 13 residues. Germline V gene sequence: CDR1 SEHNR, CDR2 FQNEAQ (reference sequence). Trimming took 4 bases from V and 5 from J; bases not matched to a gene: 4. The CDR3 DNA is TGTGCCAGCAGCTCGCAGGGGGAGACTGAAGCTTTCTTT. It yields the protein CASSSQGETEAFF.

This chain uses TRBV7-8 with TRBJ2-7; D remains unclear. Looked up from germline, CDR1 is SGHVS and CDR2 is FQNEAQ. V was pared by 2 bases and J by 3 bases, with 11 bases between. This CDR3 has 14 amino acids. This chain's CDR3 is CASSLRTESYEQYF. The CDR3 region has the DNA TGTGCCAGCAGCTTACGGACGGAAAGCTACGAGCAGTACTTC.

The rearrangement links TRBV18 to TRBJ1-3; no definite D call. From germline, CDR1 is KGHSH and CDR2 LQKENI. The CDR3 extends over 14 amino acids. V shed 2 bases and J shed 1 base, with 6 bases lying between them. CDR3: CASSPELSGNTIYF. The CDR3 DNA reads as TGTGCCAGCTCACCAGAATTATCTGGAAACACCATATATTTT.

The gene calls are TRBV5-1 and TRBJ2-5; D unclear. This CDR3 has 14 amino acids. Per the germline V gene, CDR1 is SGHRS and CDR2 is YFSETQ. V lost 0 bases to trimming and J lost 1 base, with 7 bases between them. The CDR3 nucleotides read TGCGCCAGCAGCTTGGGGCGGACCCAAGAGACCCAGTACTTC. Protein: CASSLGRTQETQYF.

This clone appeared a few times. V usage is TRBV11-3 and J usage is TRBJ2-2; the match to TRBD1 covers 8 bases. CDR3 length: 15 amino acids. V gave up 5 bases and J gave up 1 base; unmatched junction bases: 3. Germline V gives CDR1 SGHNT, CDR2 YENEEA. The CDR3 nucleotides read TGTGCCAGCAGCCCCGGGACAGGGAACACCGGGGAGCTGTTTTTT. This encodes CASSPGTGNTGELFF.